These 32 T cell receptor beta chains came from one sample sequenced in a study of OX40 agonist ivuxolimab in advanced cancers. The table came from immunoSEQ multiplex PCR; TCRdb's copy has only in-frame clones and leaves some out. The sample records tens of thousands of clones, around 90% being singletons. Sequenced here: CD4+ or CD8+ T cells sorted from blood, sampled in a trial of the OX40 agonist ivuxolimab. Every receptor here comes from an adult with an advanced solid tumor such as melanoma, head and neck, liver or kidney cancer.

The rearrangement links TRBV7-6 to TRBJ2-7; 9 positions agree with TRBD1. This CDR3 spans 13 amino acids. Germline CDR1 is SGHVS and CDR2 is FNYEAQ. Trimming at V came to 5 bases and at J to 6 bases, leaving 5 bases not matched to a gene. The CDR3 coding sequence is TGTGCCAGCAGCCAGACAGGGGGGTTCGAGCAGTACTTC. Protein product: CASSQTGGFEQYF. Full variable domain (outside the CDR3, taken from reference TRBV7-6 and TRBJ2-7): GAGVSQSPRYKVTKRGQDVALRCDPISGHVSLYWYRQALGQGPEFLTYFNYEAQQDKSGLPNDRFSAERPEGSISTLTIQRTEQRDSAMYRCASSQTGGFEQYFGPGTRLTVT.

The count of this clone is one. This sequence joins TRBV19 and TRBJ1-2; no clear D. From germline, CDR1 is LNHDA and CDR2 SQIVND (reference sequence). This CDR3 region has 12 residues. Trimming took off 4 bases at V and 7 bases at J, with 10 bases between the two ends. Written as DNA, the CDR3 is TGTGCCAGTAGTACGTACTCGGGTGGCTACACCTTC. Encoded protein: CASSTYSGGYTF.

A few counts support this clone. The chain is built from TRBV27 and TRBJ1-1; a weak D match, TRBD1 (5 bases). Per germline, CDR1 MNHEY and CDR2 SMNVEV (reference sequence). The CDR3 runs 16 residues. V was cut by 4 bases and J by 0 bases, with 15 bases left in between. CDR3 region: CASSSGELQVNTEAFF. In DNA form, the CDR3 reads TGTGCCAGCAGTTCGGGGGAACTACAAGTGAACACTGAAGCTTTCTTT.

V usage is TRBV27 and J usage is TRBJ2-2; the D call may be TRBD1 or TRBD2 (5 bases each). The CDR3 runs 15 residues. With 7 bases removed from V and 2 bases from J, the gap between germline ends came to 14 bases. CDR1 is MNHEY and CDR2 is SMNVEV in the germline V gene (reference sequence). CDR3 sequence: CASNPGTVNTGELFF. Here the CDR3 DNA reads TGTGCCAGCAATCCTGGGACGGTTAACACCGGGGAGCTGTTTTTT.

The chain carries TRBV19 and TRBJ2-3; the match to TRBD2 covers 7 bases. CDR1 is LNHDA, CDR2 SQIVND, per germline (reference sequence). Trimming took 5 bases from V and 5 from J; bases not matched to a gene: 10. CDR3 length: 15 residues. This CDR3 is CASSPGGGAGDTQYF. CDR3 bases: TGTGCCAGTAGTCCGGGGGGAGGTGCAGGAGATACGCAGTATTTT.

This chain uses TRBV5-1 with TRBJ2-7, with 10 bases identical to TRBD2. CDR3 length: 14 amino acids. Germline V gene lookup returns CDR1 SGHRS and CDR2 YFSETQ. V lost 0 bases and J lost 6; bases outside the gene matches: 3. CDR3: CASSLDLAGAEQYF. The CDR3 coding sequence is TGCGCCAGCAGCTTGGACCTAGCGGGAGCCGAGCAGTACTTC.

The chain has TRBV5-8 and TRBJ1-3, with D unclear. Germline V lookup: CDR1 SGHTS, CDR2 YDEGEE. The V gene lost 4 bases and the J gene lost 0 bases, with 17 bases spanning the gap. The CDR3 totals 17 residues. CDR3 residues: CASSLPLDTHSGNTIYF. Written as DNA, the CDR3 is TGTGCCAGCAGCCTCCCACTTGACACTCACTCTGGAAACACCATATATTTT.

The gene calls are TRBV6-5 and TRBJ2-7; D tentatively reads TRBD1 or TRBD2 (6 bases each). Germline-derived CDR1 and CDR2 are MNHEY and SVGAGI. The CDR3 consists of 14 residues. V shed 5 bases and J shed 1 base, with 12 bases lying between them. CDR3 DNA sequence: TGTGCCAGCAGTGATGAGGGGGGTTCCTACGAGCAGTACTTC. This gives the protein CASSDEGGSYEQYF.

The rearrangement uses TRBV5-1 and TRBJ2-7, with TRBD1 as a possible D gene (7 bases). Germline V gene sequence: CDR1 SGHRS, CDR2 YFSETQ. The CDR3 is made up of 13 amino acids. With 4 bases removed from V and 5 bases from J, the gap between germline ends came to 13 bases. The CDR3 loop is CASSMDRRDEQYF. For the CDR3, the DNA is TGCGCCAGCAGCATGGACAGGAGGGACGAGCAGTACTTC.

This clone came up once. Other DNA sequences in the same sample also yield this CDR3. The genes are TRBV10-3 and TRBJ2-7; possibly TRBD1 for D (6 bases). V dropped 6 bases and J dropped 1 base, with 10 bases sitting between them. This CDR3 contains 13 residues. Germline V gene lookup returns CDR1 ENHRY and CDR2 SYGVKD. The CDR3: CAIRDRLSYEQYF. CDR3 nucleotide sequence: TGTGCCATCAGGGACAGACTATCCTACGAGCAGTACTTC.

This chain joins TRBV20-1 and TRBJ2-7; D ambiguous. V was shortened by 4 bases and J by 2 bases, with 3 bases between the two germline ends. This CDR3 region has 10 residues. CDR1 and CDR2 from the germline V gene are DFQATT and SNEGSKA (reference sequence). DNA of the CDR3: TGCAGTGCTAACACCTACGAGCAGTACTTC. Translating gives CSANTYEQYF.

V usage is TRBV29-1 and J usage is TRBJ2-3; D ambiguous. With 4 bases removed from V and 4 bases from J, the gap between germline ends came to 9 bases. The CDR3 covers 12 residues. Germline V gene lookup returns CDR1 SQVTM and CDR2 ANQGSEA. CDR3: CSVALPPDTQYF. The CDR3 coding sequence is TGCAGCGTTGCCCTACCCCCAGATACGCAGTATTTT.

The CDR3 DNA reads TGTGCCAGTAGTAGTTCGGGGCTAGCGGGAGGCCCAAGCTCCTACAATGAGCAGTTCTTC. Protein: CASSSSGLAGGPSSYNEQFF. The chain links TRBV19 to TRBJ2-1, with 11 bases matching TRBD2. The CDR3 is 20 amino acids. Germline-derived CDR1 and CDR2 are LNHDA and SQIVND (reference sequence). Trimming removed 4 bases from V and 0 bases from J; junction bases left unmatched: 14.

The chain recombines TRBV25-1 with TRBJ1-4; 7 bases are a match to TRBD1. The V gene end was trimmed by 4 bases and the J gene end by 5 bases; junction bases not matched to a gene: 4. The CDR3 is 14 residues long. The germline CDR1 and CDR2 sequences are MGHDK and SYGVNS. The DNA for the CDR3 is TGTGCCAGCAGTGGGCAGGGGGTGAATGAAAAACTGTTTTTT. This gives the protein CASSGQGVNEKLFF. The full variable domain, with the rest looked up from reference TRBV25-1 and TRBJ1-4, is EADIYQTPRYLVIGTGKKITLECSQTMGHDKMYWYQQDPGMELHLIHYSYGVNSTEKGDLSSESTVSRIRTEHFPLTLESARPSHTSQYLCASSGQGVNEKLFFGSGTQLSVL.

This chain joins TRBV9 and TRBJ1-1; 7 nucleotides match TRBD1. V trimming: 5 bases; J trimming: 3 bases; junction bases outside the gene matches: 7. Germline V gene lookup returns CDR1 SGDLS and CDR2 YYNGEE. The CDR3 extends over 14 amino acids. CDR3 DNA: TGTGCCAGCAGTCATATAACAGGGGACACTGAAGCTTTCTTT. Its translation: CASSHITGDTEAFF.

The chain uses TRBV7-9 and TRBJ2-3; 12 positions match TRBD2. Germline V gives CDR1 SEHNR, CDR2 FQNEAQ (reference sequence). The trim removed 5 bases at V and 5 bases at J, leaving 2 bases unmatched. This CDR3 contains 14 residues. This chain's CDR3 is CASSPGLAGDTQYF. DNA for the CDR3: TGTGCCAGCAGCCCGGGACTAGCGGGAGATACGCAGTATTTT.

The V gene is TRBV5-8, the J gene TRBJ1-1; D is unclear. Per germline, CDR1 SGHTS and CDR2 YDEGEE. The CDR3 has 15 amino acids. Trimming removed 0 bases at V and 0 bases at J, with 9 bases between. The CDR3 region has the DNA TGTGCCAGCAGCTTGGTAGGCAGTATGAACACTGAAGCTTTCTTT. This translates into CASSLVGSMNTEAFF.

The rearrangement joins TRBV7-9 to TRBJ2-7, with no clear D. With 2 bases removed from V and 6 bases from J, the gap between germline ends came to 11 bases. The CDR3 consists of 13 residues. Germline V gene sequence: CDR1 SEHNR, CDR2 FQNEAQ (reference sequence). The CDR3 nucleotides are TGTGCCAGCAGCTTAACTCTGCTCGGCGAGCAGTACTTC. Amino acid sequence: CASSLTLLGEQYF.

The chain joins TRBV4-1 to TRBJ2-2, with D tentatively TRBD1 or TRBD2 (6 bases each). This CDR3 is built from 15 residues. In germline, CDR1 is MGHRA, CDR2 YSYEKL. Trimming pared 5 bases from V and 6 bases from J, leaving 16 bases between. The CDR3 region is CASSIQGRNAGELFF. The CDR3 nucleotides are TGCGCCAGCAGCATCCAGGGGAGGAATGCCGGGGAGCTGTTTTTT.

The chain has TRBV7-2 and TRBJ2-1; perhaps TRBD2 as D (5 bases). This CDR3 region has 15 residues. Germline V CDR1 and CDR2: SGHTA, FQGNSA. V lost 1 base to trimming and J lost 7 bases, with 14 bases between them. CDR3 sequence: CASSLVPLARNEQFF. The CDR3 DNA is TGTGCCAGCAGCTTAGTCCCGCTAGCCCGGAATGAGCAGTTCTTC.

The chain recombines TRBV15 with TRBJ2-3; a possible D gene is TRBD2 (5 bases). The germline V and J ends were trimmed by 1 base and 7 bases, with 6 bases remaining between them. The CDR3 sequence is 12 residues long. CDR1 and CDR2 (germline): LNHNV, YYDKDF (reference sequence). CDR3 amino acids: CATSRGEHTQYF. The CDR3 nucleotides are TGTGCCACCAGCAGAGGGGAGCATACGCAGTATTTT.

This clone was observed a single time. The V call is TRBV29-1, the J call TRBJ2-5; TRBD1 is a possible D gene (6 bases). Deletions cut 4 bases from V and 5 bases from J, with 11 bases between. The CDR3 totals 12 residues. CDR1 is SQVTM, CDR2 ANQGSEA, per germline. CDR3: CSVVAGDETQYF. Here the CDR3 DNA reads TGCAGCGTTGTTGCAGGGGATGAGACCCAGTACTTC.

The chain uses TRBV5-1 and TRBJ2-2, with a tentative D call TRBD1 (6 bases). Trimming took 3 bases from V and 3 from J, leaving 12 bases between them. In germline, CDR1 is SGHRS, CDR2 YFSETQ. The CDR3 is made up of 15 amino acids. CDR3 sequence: CASSSWTAYTGELFF. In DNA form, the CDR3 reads TGCGCCAGCAGCTCCTGGACAGCGTACACCGGGGAGCTGTTTTTT. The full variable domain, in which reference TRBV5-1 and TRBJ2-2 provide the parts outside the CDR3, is KAGVTQTPRYLIKTRGQQVTLSCSPISGHRSVSWYQQTPGQGLQFLFEYFSETQRNKGNFPGRFSGRQFSNSRSEMNVSTLELGDSALYLCASSSWTAYTGELFFGEGSRLTVL.

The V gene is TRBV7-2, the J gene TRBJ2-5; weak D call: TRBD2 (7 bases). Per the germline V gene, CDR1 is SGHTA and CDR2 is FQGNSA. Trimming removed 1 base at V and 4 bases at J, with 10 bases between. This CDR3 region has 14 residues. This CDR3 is CASSLGGGAETQYF. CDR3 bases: TGTGCCAGCAGCTTAGGAGGGGGGGCAGAGACCCAGTACTTC.

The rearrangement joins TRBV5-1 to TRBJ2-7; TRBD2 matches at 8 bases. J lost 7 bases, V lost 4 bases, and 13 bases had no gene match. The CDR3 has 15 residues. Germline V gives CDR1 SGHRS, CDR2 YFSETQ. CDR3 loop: CASSPGGAGVWEQYF. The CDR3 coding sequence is TGCGCCAGCAGCCCCGGGGGGGCGGGAGTTTGGGAGCAGTACTTC.

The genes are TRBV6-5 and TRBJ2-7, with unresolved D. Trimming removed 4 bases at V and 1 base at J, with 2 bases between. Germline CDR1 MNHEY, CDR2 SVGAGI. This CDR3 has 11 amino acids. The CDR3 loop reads CASSFSYEQYF. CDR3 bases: TGTGCCAGCAGTTTTTCCTACGAGCAGTACTTC.

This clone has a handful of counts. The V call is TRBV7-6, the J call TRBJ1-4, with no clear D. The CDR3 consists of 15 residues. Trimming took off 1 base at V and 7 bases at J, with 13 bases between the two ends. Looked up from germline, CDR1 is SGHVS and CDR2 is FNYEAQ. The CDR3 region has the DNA TGTGCCAGCAGCTTAGGGACTCCTCGCCGTGAAAAACTGTTTTTT. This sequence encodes CASSLGTPRREKLFF.

CDR3 region: CASSNLAGYGDTQYF. CDR3 bases: TGTGCCAGCAGCAACCTAGCGGGGTACGGGGATACGCAGTATTTT. The chain combines TRBV6-1 with TRBJ2-3; 9 bases line up with TRBD2. The CDR3 loop spans 15 amino acids. V shed 6 bases and J 6 bases; nucleotides not matched to a gene: 10. CDR1 and CDR2 from the germline V gene are MNHNS and SASEGT.

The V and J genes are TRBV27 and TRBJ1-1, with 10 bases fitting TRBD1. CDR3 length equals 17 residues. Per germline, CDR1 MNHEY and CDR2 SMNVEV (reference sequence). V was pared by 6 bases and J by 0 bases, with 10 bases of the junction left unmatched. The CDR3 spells CASSRTGGRTMNTEAFF. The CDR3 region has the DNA TGTGCCAGCAGCCGGACAGGGGGGAGGACTATGAACACTGAAGCTTTCTTT.

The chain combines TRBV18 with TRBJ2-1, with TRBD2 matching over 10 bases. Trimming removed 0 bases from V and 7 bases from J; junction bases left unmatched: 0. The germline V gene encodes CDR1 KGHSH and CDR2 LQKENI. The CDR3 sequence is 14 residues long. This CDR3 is CASSPPTSGNEQFF. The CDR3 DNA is TGTGCCAGCTCACCACCGACTAGCGGGAATGAGCAGTTCTTC.

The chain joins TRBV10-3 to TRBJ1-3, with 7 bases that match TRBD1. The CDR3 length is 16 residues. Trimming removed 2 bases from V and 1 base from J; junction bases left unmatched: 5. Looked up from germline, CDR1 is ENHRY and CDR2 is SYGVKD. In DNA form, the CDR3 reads TGTGCCATCAGTGAGCAATTACAGGGGTCTGGAAACACCATATATTTT. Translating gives CAISEQLQGSGNTIYF.

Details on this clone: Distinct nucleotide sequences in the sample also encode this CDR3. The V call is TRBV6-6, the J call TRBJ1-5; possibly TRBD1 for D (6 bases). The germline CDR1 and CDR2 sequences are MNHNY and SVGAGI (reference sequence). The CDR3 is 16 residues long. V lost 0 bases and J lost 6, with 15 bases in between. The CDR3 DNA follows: TGTGCCAGCAGTTACTCGGGCCCAGGAGGGGGTCAGCCCCAGCATTTT. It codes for CASSYSGPGGGQPQHF.